The present T cell receptor beta chain was sequenced within a study of patients and donors after allogeneic stem cell transplantation. TCRdb passed the RT-PCR reads through MiXCR, listing each CDR3 protein once. The sample holds some 880,000 distinct CDR3 sequences, 18% seen once. The sample holds a few counts of this clonotype. In germline, CDR1 is SGHAT, CDR2 FQDESV (reference sequence). V lost 4 bases and J lost 3, with 18 bases in between. CDR3 length equals 16 residues. The origin of this receptor is a human donor who was either an allogeneic HSCT recipient or a stem cell or donor lymphocyte infusion donor (not recorded which). It is not recorded whose cells these are; they may come from a transplant donor. The specimen was blood, either unsorted or a sorted T cell fraction (not recorded which). V usage is TRBV11-1 and J usage is TRBJ1-2; D call uncertain. CDR3 in DNA: TGTGCCAGCAGCTCCCAGACGGGCGGTGACTACTATGGCTACACCTTC. Translated, it gives CASSSQTGGDYYGYTF.